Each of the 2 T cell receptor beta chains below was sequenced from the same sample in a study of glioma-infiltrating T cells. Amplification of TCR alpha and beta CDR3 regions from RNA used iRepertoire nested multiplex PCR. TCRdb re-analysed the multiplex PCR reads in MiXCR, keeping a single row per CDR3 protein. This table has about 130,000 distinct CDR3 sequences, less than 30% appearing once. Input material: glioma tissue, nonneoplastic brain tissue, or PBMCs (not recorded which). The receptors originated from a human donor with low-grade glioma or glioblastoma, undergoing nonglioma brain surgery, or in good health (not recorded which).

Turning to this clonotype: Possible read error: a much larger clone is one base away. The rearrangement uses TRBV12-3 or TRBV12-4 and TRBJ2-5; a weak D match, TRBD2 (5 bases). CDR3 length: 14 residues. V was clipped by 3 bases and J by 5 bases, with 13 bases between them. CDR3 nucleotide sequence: TGTGCCAGCAGTTTTAGGGAGTCTAGCGAGACCCAGTACTTC. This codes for CASSFRESSETQYF.

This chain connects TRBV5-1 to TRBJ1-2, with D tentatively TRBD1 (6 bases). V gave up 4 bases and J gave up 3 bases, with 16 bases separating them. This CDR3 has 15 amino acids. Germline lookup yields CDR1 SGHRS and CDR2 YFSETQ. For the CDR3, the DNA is TGCGCCAGCAGCCTACTTCAGGGGAACGACTATGGCTACACCTTC. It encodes CASSLLQGNDYGYTF.